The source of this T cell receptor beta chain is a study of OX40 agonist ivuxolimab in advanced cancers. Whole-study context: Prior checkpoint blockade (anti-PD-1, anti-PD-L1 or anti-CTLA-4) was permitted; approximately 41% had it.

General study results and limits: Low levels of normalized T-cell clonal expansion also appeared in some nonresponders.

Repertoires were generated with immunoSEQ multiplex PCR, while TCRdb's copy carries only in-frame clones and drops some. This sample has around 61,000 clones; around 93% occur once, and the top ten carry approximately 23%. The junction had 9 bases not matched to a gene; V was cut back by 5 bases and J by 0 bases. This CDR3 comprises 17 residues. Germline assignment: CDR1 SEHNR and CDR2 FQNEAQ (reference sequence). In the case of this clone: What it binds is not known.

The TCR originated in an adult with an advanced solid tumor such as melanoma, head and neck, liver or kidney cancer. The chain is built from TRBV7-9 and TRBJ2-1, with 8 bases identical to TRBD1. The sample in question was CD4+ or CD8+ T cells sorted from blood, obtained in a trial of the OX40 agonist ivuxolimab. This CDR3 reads CASSPPRQGASYNEQFF. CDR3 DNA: TGTGCCAGCAGCCCCCCAAGGCAGGGGGCCTCCTACAATGAGCAGTTCTTC.